The T cell receptor (beta chain) described here comes from a study of Ad26.COV2.S vaccination and SARS-CoV-2 variants. Study information: Into the muscle, Ad26.COV2.S was dosed once or twice, 56 days apart. General study results and limits: Post-vaccination spike-specific CD8+ and CD4+ T cell responses reportedly had substantial breadth.

Documented treatment: around 19 received Ad26.COV2.S at low or high dose, single or two shots; 5 received placebo; per-sample allocation not given. Repertoires come from day 63 after the first vaccine or placebo injection. Whoever gave the sample was an adult aged 18-55 years in Boston. As its vector, the vaccine had Ad26, which expressed Wuhan-strain SARS-CoV-2 spike. Sequencing was performed with immunoSEQ multiplex PCR; in TCRdb, only in-frame clones are kept and a portion is missing. The sample comprises hundreds of thousands of clones, 92% of which are singletons, and roughly 1.7% rests with the top ten. Notes on this clone: Its matching antigen is unknown.

The receptor was isolated from a person aged 18-65 years who received the Ad26.COV2.S COVID-19 vaccine or a placebo. This specimen consisted of peripheral blood, obtained in a trial of Ad26.COV2.S vaccine versus placebo.

Here the CDR3 DNA reads TGCGCCAGCAGCCCCACGGGACAGGTCAACTCACCCCTCCACTTT. Translation gives CASSPTGQVNSPLHF. The chain links TRBV5-1 to TRBJ1-6; TRBD1 agrees at 8 bases. The germline gives CDR1 SGHRS, CDR2 YFSETQ. V shed 4 bases and J 10 bases; nucleotides not matched to a gene: 10. This CDR3 has 15 amino acids.